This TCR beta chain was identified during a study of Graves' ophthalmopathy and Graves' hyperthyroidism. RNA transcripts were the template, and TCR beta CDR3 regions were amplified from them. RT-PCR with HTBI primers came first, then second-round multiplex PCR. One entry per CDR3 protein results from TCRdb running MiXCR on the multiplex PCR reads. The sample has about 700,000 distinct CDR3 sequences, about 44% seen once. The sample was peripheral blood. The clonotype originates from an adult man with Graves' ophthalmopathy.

The CDR3 DNA follows: TGCGCCAGCAGCAGTGGACACGGGGAGACCCAGTACTTC. Translation gives CASSSGHGETQYF. The rearrangement uses TRBV5-1 and TRBJ2-5; weak D call: TRBD1 (5 bases). Germline loops: CDR1 SGHRS, CDR2 YFSETQ. The germline V and J ends were trimmed by 4 bases and 5 bases, with 12 bases remaining between them. The CDR3 runs 13 residues.